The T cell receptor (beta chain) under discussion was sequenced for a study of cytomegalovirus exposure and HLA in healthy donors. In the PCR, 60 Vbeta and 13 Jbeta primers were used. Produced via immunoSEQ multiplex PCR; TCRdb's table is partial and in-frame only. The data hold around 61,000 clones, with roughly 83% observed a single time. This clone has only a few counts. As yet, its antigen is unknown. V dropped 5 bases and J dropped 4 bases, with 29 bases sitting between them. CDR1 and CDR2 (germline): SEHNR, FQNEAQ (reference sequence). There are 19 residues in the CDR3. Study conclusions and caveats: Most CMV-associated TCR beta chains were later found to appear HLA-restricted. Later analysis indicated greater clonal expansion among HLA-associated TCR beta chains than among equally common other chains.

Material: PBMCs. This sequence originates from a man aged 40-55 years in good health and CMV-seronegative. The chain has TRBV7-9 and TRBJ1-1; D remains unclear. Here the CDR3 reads CASSLAGFSPREFFTEAFF. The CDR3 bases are TGTGCCAGCAGCCTCGCGGGGTTTTCGCCACGTGAATTCTTCACTGAAGCTTTCTTT.